The 26 T cell receptor beta chains below all came from one sample that was sequenced in a study of cytomegalovirus exposure and HLA in healthy donors. Some clones are missing from TCRdb's copy, which holds only in-frame ones; the method was immunoSEQ multiplex PCR. This table holds around 300,000 clones, around 85% found once. Sequencing was performed on PBMCs. These receptor sequences come from a woman between 18 and 30 years old in good health and CMV-seronegative.

The V gene is TRBV11-3, the J gene TRBJ2-1; 9 nucleotides line up with TRBD1. The J segment lost 4 bases and the V segment lost 3 bases, leaving 1 base of the junction unmatched. This CDR3 contains 14 residues. Germline CDR1 and CDR2: SGHNT and YENEEA. CDR3 in DNA: TGTGCCAGCAGCTTGGACAGGGGTTACAATGAGCAGTTCTTC. This sequence encodes CASSLDRGYNEQFF.

CDR3 in amino acids: CASSSPSSGTGGAGYTF. CDR3 bases: TGTGCCAGCAGTTCACCATCTTCCGGGACAGGTGGGGCTGGCTACACCTTC. The V call is TRBV28, the J call TRBJ1-2; 8 bases agree with TRBD1. Trimming cost V 4 bases and J 7 bases; bases outside gene matches: 17. Germline V gives CDR1 MDHEN, CDR2 SYDVKM. The CDR3 is 17 residues long.

The chain recombines TRBV28 with TRBJ2-7; 7 bases align to TRBD1. CDR1 is MDHEN and CDR2 is SYDVKM in the germline V gene. The CDR3 is 13 residues long. V gave up 6 bases and J gave up 2 bases; unmatched junction bases: 4. The CDR3 protein is CASSPTGPYEQYF. DNA for the CDR3: TGTGCCAGCAGCCCGACAGGGCCCTACGAGCAGTACTTC.

As concerns this clone: Within the sample, other DNA sequences also encode this same CDR3. The chain recombines TRBV9 with TRBJ1-1; D unclear. This CDR3 comprises 13 residues. Germline CDR1 and CDR2: SGDLS and YYNGEE. Trimming shortened V by 3 bases and J by 1 base, and 7 bases separated the two germline ends. The CDR3: CASSAHKNTEAFF. The CDR3, as DNA: TGTGCCAGCAGCGCCCACAAGAACACTGAAGCTTTCTTT.

The chain couples TRBV6-5 to TRBJ1-3; the match to TRBD1 covers 10 bases. Trimming cost V 5 bases and J 4 bases; bases outside gene matches: 2. This CDR3 has 14 residues. Germline-derived CDR1 and CDR2 are MNHEY and SVGAGI. Here the CDR3 DNA reads TGTGCCAGCAGTACGGGACAGGGGGGAAACACCATATATTTT. Protein: CASSTGQGGNTIYF.

In DNA, the CDR3 is TGCAGCGTGGCCAAACGAGGGACAGGGCAGTACTTC. Amino acids: CSVAKRGTGQYF. The chain recombines TRBV29-1 with TRBJ2-4, with 9 nucleotides matching TRBD1. Per the germline V gene, CDR1 is SQVTM and CDR2 is ANQGSEA. The CDR3 length is 12 residues. V shed 6 bases and J 13 bases; nucleotides not matched to a gene: 10.

The chain recombines TRBV19 with TRBJ2-7; 8 bases fit TRBD1. CDR3 size: 17 residues. J gave up 7 bases and V 6 bases, and 20 bases lay outside the gene matches. CDR1 is LNHDA, CDR2 SQIVND, per germline (reference sequence). This CDR3 is CASSPGGSGQGLGEQYF. CDR3 in DNA: TGTGCCAGTAGCCCAGGGGGAAGCGGACAGGGCCTTGGTGAGCAGTACTTC.

V usage is TRBV5-4 and J usage is TRBJ2-1; 9 bases match TRBD2. Germline assignment: CDR1 SGHNT and CDR2 YYREEE (reference sequence). V was clipped by 4 bases and J by 12 bases; unmatched bases: 17. There are 16 residues in the CDR3. CDR3 in DNA: TGTGCCAGCAGCCCCATAGCGGGAGACTTGCTTTTGGGGCAGTTCTTC. Translated: CASSPIAGDLLLGQFF.

The CDR3 reads CASSEAGLAGEDTQYF. As DNA, the CDR3 is TGTGCCAGCAGTGAAGCAGGGCTAGCGGGAGAAGATACGCAGTATTTT. This sequence joins TRBV2 and TRBJ2-3; 10 bases line up with TRBD2. The CDR3 sequence is 16 residues long. Per germline, CDR1 SNHLY and CDR2 FYNNEI. The V gene end was trimmed by 0 bases and the J gene end by 5 bases; junction bases not matched to a gene: 5.

The J gene is TRBJ2-7, the V gene TRBV30; TRBD1 agrees at 7 bases. Trimming cost V 3 bases and J 0 bases; bases outside gene matches: 5. Germline V gene lookup returns CDR1 GTSNPN and CDR2 SVGIG (reference sequence). The CDR3 is made up of 14 amino acids. CDR3 sequence (DNA): TGTGCCTGGAGCCTAGGGGGCAGCTCCTACGAGCAGTACTTC. Its protein is CAWSLGGSSYEQYF.

The V call is TRBV28, the J call TRBJ1-1, with D uncertain. CDR1 MDHEN and CDR2 SYDVKM come from the germline V gene. The V and J ends lost 3 bases and 1 base respectively, with 9 bases between them. This CDR3 is 14 amino acids long. The CDR3 loop is CASSFPGENTEAFF. Here the CDR3 DNA reads TGTGCCAGCAGTTTCCCCGGGGAGAACACTGAAGCTTTCTTT.

The count of this clone is one. This sequence joins TRBV9 and TRBJ1-2, with 9 bases aligning to TRBD1. The germline V gene encodes CDR1 SGDLS and CDR2 YYNGEE. The CDR3 is 15 residues long. V was clipped by 2 bases and J by 2 bases; unmatched bases: 4. The CDR3 region has the DNA TGTGCCAGCAGCGTGACCGGACAGGGGAACTATGGCTACACCTTC. Its protein product is CASSVTGQGNYGYTF. Full variable domain (missing parts from reference TRBV9 and TRBJ1-2): DSGVTQTPKHLITATGQRVTLRCSPRSGDLSVYWYQQSLDQGLQFLIQYYNGEERAKGNILERFSAQQFPDLHSELNLSSLELGDSALYFCASSVTGQGNYGYTFGSGTRLTVV.

The V gene is TRBV28, the J gene TRBJ1-6; 11 bases match TRBD1. Germline V CDR1 and CDR2: MDHEN, SYDVKM. V lost 6 bases, J lost 7 bases, and 5 bases stayed unmatched. This CDR3 contains 15 residues. The CDR3 loop is CASSRGTGGNSPLHF. CDR3 DNA: TGTGCCAGCAGCCGAGGGACAGGGGGAAATTCACCCCTCCACTTT.

V is TRBV4-2 and J is TRBJ2-3; 8 nucleotides line up with TRBD2. This CDR3 has 16 residues. After removal of 3 bases from V and 5 bases from J, the junction contained 10 bases not matched to a gene. Germline V gene lookup returns CDR1 LGHNA and CDR2 YNFKEQ. CDR3 DNA sequence: TGTGCCAGCAGCCAGGCGGGACTAGTGCAGGGAGATACGCAGTATTTT. It is translated as CASSQAGLVQGDTQYF.

This chain links TRBV6-4 with TRBJ2-1; TRBD2 matches at 7 bases. The V gene end was trimmed by 4 bases and the J gene end by 9 bases; junction bases not matched to a gene: 12. The CDR3 contains 15 residues. The germline V gene encodes CDR1 MRHNA and CDR2 SNTAGT. This CDR3 is CASSALAGSGSEQFF. For the CDR3, the DNA is TGTGCCAGCAGTGCCTTAGCGGGCTCGGGAAGTGAGCAGTTCTTC.

V usage is TRBV9 and J usage is TRBJ2-7; 7 nucleotides agree with TRBD1. The CDR3 length is 14 residues. Germline V CDR1 and CDR2: SGDLS, YYNGEE. Unmatched junction bases numbered 3, after V lost 0 bases and J lost 3 bases. DNA for the CDR3: TGTGCCAGCAGCGTAGAAGGGGGCGTCTACGAGCAGTACTTC. It translates to CASSVEGGVYEQYF.

This chain connects TRBV29-1 to TRBJ2-7, with 7 bases aligning to TRBD1. The germline V gene has CDR1 SQVTM and CDR2 ANQGSEA. CDR3 length: 13 residues. Trimming cost V 4 bases and J 0 bases; bases outside gene matches: 3. CDR3 sequence: CSVGTGDSYEQYF. In DNA, the CDR3 is TGCAGCGTTGGAACAGGGGACTCCTACGAGCAGTACTTC.

This clone was counted between two and nine times. The chain employs TRBV30 and TRBJ1-5, with a weak D call TRBD1 (5 bases). CDR1 GTSNPN and CDR2 SVGIG come from the germline V gene (reference sequence). This CDR3 is built from 14 residues. V was trimmed by 3 bases and J by 5 bases, leaving 14 bases between them. The CDR3 bases are TGTGCCTGGAGCAGCTCAGGGTGGGATCAGCCCCAGCATTTT. It codes for CAWSSSGWDQPQHF.

The chain couples TRBV5-5 to TRBJ1-1, with D perhaps TRBD1 (6 bases). This CDR3 comprises 15 residues. CDR1 is SGHKS, CDR2 YYEKEE, per germline (reference sequence). The ends were cut back, 4 bases at V and 5 bases at J, with 18 bases in the middle. CDR3 DNA: TGTGCCAGCAGCCACCGTTGGGGGGGCCCGACTGAAGCTTTCTTT. Its translation: CASSHRWGGPTEAFF.

Remarks on this clone: This could be a read error, since a much larger clone is one nucleotide away. This same CDR3 is encoded by further DNA sequences in the sample. V and J are TRBV7-9 and TRBJ1-2; 9 bases align to TRBD1. This CDR3 has 13 residues. Trimming at V came to 5 bases and at J to 4 bases, leaving 2 bases not matched to a gene. Germline V CDR1 and CDR2: SEHNR, FQNEAQ (reference sequence). CDR3 sequence: CASSPGQGYGYTF. The CDR3, as DNA: TGTGCCAGCAGCCCGGGACAGGGCTATGGCTACACCTTC.

The chain carries TRBV4-1 and TRBJ2-7; 12 nucleotides line up with TRBD2. The germline V gene encodes CDR1 MGHRA and CDR2 YSYEKL. With V trimmed by 3 bases and J by 3 bases, 9 bases remained unmatched. The CDR3 length is 17 residues. DNA for the CDR3: TGCGCCAGCAGCCATCCGGACAGACTAGCGGGGGACTACGAGCAGTACTTC. Protein: CASSHPDRLAGDYEQYF.

The chain uses TRBV30 and TRBJ1-5; 7 positions agree with TRBD1. Germline assignment: CDR1 GTSNPN and CDR2 SVGIG (reference sequence). The CDR3 consists of 13 residues. V shed 5 bases, J shed 2 bases, and the junction held 3 bases outside the gene matches. CDR3 sequence reads: CAWDREGNQPQHF. DNA of the CDR3: TGTGCCTGGGACAGGGAGGGCAATCAGCCCCAGCATTTT.

The chain is built from TRBV4-1 and TRBJ2-5; weak D call: TRBD1 (6 bases). The germline V gene has CDR1 MGHRA and CDR2 YSYEKL. V was trimmed by 4 bases and J by 10 bases, leaving 19 bases between them. This CDR3 is built from 14 residues. The DNA for the CDR3 is TGCGCCAGCAGCCGAGAGACAGGAACTTGGATCCAGTACTTC. Encoded protein: CASSRETGTWIQYF.

A single count supports this clone. The chain uses TRBV7-2 and TRBJ1-2, with a weak D call TRBD1 (5 bases). The CDR3 covers 13 residues. Germline V CDR1 and CDR2: SGHTA, FQGNSA. V lost 5 bases and J 1 base, leaving 8 bases between the germline ends. This CDR3 reads CASSPGHNYGYTF. CDR3 DNA sequence: TGTGCCAGCAGCCCAGGACATAACTATGGCTACACCTTC. The whole variable domain, remainder taken from reference TRBV7-2 and TRBJ1-2, is GAGVSQSPSNKVTEKGKDVELRCDPISGHTALYWYRQSLGQGLEFLIYFQGNSAPDKSGLPSDRFSAERTGGSVSTLTIQRTQQEDSAVYLCASSPGHNYGYTFGSGTRLTVV.

V usage is TRBV10-2 and J usage is TRBJ2-1; D is possibly TRBD2 (5 bases). Germline CDR1 WSHSY, CDR2 SAAADI. V lost 4 bases and J lost 6, with 10 bases in between. The length of the CDR3 is 13 residues. The CDR3 sequence: CASSGPAGNEQFF. DNA for the CDR3: TGCGCCAGCAGTGGGCCGGCGGGCAATGAGCAGTTCTTC.

The V call is TRBV19, the J call TRBJ2-2; 13 positions agree with TRBD2. The CDR3 sequence is 18 residues long. Germline CDR1 is LNHDA and CDR2 is SQIVND (reference sequence). Germline trimming cut 5 bases from V and 4 bases from J; bases unmatched to any gene: 10. The CDR3 DNA sequence: TGTGCCAGTAGTTTCCACGGACTAGCGGGAGTCGGCACCGGGGAGCTGTTTTTT. It encodes CASSFHGLAGVGTGELFF. Variable domain in full (rest from reference TRBV19 and TRBJ2-2): DGGITQSPKYLFRKEGQNVTLSCEQNLNHDAMYWYRQDPGQGLRLIYYSQIVNDFQKGDIAEGYSVSREKKESFPLTVTSAQKNPTAFYLCASSFHGLAGVGTGELFFGEGSRLTVL.